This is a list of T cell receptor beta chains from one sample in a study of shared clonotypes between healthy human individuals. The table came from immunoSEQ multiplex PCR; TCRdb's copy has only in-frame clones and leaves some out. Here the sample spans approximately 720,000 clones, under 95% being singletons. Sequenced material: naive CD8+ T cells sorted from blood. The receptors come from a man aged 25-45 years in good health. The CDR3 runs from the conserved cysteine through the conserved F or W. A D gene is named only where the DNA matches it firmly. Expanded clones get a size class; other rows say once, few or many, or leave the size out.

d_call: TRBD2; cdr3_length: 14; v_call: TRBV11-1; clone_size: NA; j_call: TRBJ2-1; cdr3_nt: TGTGCCAGCAGCCCAAGGGAGGGAGGGTTCGGGCAGTTCTTC; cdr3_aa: CASSPREGGFGQFF
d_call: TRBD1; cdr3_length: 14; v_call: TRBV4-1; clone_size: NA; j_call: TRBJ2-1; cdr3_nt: TGCGCCAGCAGCCCCACCCGACAGGGGGATGAGCAGTTCTTC; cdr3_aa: CASSPTRQGDEQFF
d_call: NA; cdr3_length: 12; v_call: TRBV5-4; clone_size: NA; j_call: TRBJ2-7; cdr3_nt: TGTGCCAGCCGCTTCGTAGGGCGCGAGCAGTACTTC; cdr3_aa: CASRFVGREQYF
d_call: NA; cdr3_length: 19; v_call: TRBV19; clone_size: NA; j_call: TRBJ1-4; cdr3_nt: TGTGCCAGTAGTATCCGGACAGACAAGGGATATGCCACTAATGAAAAACTGTTTTTT; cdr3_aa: CASSIRTDKGYATNEKLFF
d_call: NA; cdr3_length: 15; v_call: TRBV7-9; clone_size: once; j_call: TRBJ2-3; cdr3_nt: TGTGCCAGCAGCCTCGCAGGTTCTGGCACAGATACGCAGTATTTT; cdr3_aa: CASSLAGSGTDTQYF
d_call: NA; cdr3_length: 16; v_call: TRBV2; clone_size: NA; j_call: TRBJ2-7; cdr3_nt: TGTGCCAGCAGTGAAATTTGGCAGGGGTTAACCTACGAGCAGTACTTC; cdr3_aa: CASSEIWQGLTYEQYF
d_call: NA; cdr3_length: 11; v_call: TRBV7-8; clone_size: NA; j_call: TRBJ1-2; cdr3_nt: TGTGCCAGCAGGACAGGAGATGGCTACACCTTC; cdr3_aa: CASRTGDGYTF
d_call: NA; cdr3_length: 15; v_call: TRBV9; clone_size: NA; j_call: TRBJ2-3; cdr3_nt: TGTGCCAGCAGCGTTAGCGGACTCCTTAGAGATACGCAGTATTTT; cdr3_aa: CASSVSGLLRDTQYF
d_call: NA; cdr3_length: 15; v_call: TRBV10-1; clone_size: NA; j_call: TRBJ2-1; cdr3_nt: TGCGCCAGCAGTGAGTCGAAATCTTACTACAATGAGCAGTTCTTC; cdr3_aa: CASSESKSYYNEQFF
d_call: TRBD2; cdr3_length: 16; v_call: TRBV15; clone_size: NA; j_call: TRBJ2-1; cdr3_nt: TGTGCCACCAGCAGGGCGGCGGGAGTCTCCTACAATGAGCAGTTCTTC; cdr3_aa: CATSRAAGVSYNEQFF
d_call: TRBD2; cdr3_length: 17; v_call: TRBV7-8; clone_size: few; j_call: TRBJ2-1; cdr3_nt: TGTGCCAGCAGCCTAAGAGCGGGAGGGCCTCTTGGGAATGAGCAGTTCTTC; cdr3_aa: CASSLRAGGPLGNEQFF
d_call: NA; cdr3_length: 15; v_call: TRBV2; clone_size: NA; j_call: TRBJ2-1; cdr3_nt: TGTGCCAGCAGTGAAACTAGAAGTGGGGGCAATGAGCAGTTCTTC; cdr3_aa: CASSETRSGGNEQFF
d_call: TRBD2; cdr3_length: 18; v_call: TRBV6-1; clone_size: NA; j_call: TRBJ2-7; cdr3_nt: TGTGCCAGCAGTGAACCAGTATTAGCGGGAGCTCTTAGCTACGAGCAGTACTTC; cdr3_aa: CASSEPVLAGALSYEQYF
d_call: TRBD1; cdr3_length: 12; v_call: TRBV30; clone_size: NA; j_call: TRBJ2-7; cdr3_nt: TGTGCCTGGAGTTCGGACAGGGCCGAGCAGTACTTC; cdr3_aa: CAWSSDRAEQYF
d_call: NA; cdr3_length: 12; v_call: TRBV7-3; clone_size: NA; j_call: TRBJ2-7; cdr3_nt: TGTGCCAGCAGCACCCGGGCCTACGAGCAGTACTTC; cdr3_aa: CASSTRAYEQYF
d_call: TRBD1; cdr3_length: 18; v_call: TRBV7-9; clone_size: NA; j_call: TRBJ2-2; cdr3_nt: TGTGCCAGCAGCAACCGGGACAGGGGCCCTCCGAACACCGGGGAGCTGTTTTTT; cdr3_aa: CASSNRDRGPPNTGELFF
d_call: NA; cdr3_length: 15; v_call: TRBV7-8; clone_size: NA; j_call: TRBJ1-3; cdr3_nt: TGTGCCAGCAGGGTTGGGGCCTCGGGAGGAAACACCATATATTTT; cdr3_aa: CASRVGASGGNTIYF
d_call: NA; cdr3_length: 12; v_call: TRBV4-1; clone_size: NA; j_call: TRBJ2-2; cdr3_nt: TGCGCCAGCGAGGGGAACACCGGGGAGCTGTTTTTT; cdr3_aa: CASEGNTGELFF
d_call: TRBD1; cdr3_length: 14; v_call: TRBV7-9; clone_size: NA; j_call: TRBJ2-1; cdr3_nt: TGTGCCAGCAGCTTATACACAGGGGCCGATGAGCAGTTCTTC; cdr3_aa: CASSLYTGADEQFF
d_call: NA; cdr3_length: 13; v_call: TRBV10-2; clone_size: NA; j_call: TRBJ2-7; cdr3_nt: TGCGCCAGCAGTGAGGACAGAGGCTACGAGCAGTACTTC; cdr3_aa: CASSEDRGYEQYF
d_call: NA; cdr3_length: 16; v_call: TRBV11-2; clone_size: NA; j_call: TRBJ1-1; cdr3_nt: TGTGCCAGCAGCCCTGGTCAGGGGAAAGGGAACACTGAAGCTTTCTTT; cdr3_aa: CASSPGQGKGNTEAFF
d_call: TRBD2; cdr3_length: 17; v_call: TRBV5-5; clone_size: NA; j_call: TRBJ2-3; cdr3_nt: TGTGCCAGCAGCTGGCGACTAGCGGGAATGAGCACAGATACGCAGTATTTT; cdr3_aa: CASSWRLAGMSTDTQYF
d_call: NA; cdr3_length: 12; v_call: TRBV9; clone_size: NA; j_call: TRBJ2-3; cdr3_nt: TGTGCCAGCAGCGTAGAAGGAGATACGCAGTATTTT; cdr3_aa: CASSVEGDTQYF
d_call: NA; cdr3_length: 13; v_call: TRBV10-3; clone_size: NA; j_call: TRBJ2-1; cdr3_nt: TGTGCCATCAGTGACGGCGGCTACAATGAGCAGTTCTTC; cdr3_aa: CAISDGGYNEQFF
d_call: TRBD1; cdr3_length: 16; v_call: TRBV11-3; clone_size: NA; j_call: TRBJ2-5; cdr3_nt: TGTGCCAGCAGCTATACCGGGACAGGGCCCAGCGAGACCCAGTACTTC; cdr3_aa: CASSYTGTGPSETQYF
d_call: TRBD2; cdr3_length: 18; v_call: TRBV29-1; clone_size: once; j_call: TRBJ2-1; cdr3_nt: TGCAGCGTTGAACCCTACGTCGGTAGCGGGAGTGAGTACAATGAGCAGTTCTTC; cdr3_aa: CSVEPYVGSGSEYNEQFF
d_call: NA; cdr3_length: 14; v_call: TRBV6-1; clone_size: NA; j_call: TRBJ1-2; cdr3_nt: TGTGCCAGCACCGAAAAAGGACAGTCCTATGGCTACACCTTC; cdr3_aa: CASTEKGQSYGYTF
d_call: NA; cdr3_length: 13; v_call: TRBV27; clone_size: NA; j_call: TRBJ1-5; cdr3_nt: TGTGCCAGCAGTCCCCTGACAAATCAGCCCCAGCATTTT; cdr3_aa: CASSPLTNQPQHF
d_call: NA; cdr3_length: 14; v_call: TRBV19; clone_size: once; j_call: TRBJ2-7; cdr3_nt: TGTGCCAGTAGTACACAGGGTTTTGGCTACGAGCAGTACTTC; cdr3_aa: CASSTQGFGYEQYF
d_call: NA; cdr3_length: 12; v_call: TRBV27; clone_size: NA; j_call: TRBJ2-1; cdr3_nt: TGTGCCAGCAGTTTCCCGACACGGCCCTCGGTCTTC; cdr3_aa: CASSFPTRPSVF
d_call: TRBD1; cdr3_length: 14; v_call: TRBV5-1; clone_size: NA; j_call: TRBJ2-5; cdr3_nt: TGCGCCAGCAGCCAGGGACAGGGGCTTGAGACCCAGTACTTC; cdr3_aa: CASSQGQGLETQYF
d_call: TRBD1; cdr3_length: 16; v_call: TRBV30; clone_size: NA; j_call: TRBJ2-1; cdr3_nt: TGTGCCTGGAGTGCCTTTCCGCACGACAGGGACAATGAGCAGTTCTTC; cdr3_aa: CAWSAFPHDRDNEQFF
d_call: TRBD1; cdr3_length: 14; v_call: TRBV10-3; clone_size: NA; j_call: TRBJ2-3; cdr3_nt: TGTGCCATCAGCCGGACAGGTAGCACAGATACGCAGTATTTT; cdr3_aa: CAISRTGSTDTQYF
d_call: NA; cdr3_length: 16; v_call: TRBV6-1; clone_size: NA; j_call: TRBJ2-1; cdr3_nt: TGTGCCAGCAGTGATCCCCACGGACCTTTATACAATGAGCAGTTCTTC; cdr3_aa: CASSDPHGPLYNEQFF
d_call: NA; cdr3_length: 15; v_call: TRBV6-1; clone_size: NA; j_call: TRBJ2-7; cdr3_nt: TGTGCCAGCAGTGAAATGCGTAGTTGGTCCTACGAGCAGTACTTC; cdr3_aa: CASSEMRSWSYEQYF
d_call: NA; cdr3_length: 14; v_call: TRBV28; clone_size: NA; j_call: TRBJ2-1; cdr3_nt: TGTGCCAGCAGTCGGACAGCATCCTACAATGAGCAGTTCTTC; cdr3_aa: CASSRTASYNEQFF
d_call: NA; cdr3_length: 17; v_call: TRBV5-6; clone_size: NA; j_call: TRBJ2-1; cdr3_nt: TGTGCCAGCAGCTTGGACAGCTCCCGGACTGTAATGTATGAGCAGTTCTTC; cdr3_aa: CASSLDSSRTVMYEQFF
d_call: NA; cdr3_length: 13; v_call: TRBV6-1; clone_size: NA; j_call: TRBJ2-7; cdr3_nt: TGTGCCAGCAGTCCCAGGACCACCTACGAGCAGTACTTC; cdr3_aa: CASSPRTTYEQYF
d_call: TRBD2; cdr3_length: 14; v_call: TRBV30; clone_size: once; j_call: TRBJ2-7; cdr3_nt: TGTGCCTGGAGTCTTCTAGCGGGACCCTACGAGCAGTACTTC; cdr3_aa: CAWSLLAGPYEQYF
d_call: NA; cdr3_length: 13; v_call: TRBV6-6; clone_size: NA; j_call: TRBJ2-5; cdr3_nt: TGTGCCAGCAGTTACCTTACCGGGAGTACCGGGGACTTC; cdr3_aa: CASSYLTGSTGDF
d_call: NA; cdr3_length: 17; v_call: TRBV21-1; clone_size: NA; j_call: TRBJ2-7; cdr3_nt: TGTGCCAGCAGCCAGGACAGGGATAAGCGTACAGCCTACGAGCAGTACTTC; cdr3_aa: CASSQDRDKRTAYEQYF
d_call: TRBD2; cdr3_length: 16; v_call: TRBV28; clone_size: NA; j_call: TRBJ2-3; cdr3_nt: TGTGCCAGCAGTCCACTCACTAGCGGGGACTGGGATACGCAGTATTTT; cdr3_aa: CASSPLTSGDWDTQYF
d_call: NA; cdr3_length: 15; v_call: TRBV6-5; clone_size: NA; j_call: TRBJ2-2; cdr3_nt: TGTGCCAGCAGTTCACGGTGGGCGAACACCGGGGAGCTGTTTTTT; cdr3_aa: CASSSRWANTGELFF
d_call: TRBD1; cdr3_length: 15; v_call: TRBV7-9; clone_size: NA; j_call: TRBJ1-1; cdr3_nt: TGTGCCAGCAGCTTATACAGGGGGCCGAACACTGAAGCTTTCTTT; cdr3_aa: CASSLYRGPNTEAFF
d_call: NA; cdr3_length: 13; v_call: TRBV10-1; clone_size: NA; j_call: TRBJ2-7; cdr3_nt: TGCGCCAGCAGTGATGGCGGGTCCTACGAGCAGTACTTC; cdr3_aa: CASSDGGSYEQYF
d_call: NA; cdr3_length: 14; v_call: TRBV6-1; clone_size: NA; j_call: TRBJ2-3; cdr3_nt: TGTGCCAGCAGTGACGTCCAGAGTCGAGATACGCAGTATTTT; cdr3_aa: CASSDVQSRDTQYF
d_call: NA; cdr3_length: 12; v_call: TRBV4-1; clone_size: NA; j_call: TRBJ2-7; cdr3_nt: TGCGCCAGCAGCCAAGAGGGCTACGAGCAGTACTTC; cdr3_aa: CASSQEGYEQYF